This T cell receptor (beta chain) was identified during a study of blood T cell repertoires in COVID-19. Study as a whole: The study drew acute and convalescent COVID-19 samples from the United States, Italy and Spain. T cells, B-cell-depleted T cells, or PBMCs provided the cDNA or gDNA that served as material.

This clone was counted a single time. Clones were read by immunoSEQ multiplex PCR, and TCRdb kept only the in-frame ones, dropping some. The data show about 300,000 clones, approximately 86% seen once. Participants spanned ages about 18 to 100 years and resided in around 25 US areas. Recovered status in Cohort 3 required two negative PCRs, clearance, or symptom resolution. Sample: PBMCs or T cells enriched from blood (not recorded which). This TCR was recovered from a woman aged 18-29 years who had recovered from COVID-19.

The CDR3 protein is CASSFVGSQETQYF. CDR3 DNA: TGTGCCAGCAGTTTTGTAGGGAGTCAAGAGACCCAGTACTTC. The V gene is TRBV28, the J gene TRBJ2-5; D perhaps matches TRBD2 (5 bases). Germline V gives CDR1 MDHEN, CDR2 SYDVKM. CDR3 length: 14 amino acids. V was cut by 3 bases and J by 2 bases, with 10 bases left in between. Based on the CDR3 plus reference TRBV28 and TRBJ2-5, the full variable domain is DVKVTQSSRYLVKRTGEKVFLECVQDMDHENMFWYRQDPGLGLRLIYFSYDVKMKEKGDIPEGYSVSREKKERFSLILESASTNQTSMYLCASSFVGSQETQYFGPGTRLLVL.